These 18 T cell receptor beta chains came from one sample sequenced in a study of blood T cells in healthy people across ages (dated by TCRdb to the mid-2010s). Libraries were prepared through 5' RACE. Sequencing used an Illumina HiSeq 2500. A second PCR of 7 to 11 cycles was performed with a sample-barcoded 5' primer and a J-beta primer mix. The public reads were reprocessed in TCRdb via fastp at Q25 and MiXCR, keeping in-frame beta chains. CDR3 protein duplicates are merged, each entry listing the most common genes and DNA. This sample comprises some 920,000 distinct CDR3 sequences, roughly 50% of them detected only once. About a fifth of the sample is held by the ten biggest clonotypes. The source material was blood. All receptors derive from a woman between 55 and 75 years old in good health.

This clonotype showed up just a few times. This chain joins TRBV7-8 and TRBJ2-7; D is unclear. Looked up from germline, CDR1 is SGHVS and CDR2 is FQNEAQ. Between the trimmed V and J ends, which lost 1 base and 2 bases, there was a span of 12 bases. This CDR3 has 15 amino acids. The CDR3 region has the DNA TGTGCCAGCAGCTTAGAGGCGGTCGGGCCCTACGAGCAGTACTTC. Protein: CASSLEAVGPYEQYF.

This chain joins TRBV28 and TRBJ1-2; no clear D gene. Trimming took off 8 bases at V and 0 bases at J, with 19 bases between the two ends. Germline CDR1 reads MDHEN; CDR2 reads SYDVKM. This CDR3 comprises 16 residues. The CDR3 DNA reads TGTGCCAGCCTTAGAATGGGTCCCGGGGCTAACTATGGCTACACCTTC. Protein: CASLRMGPGANYGYTF.

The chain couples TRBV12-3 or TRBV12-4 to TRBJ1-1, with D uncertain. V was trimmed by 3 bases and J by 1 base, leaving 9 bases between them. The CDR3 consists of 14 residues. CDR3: CASSLSLGNTEAFF. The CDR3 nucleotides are TGTGCCAGCAGTTTGTCCCTTGGGAACACTGAAGCTTTCTTT.

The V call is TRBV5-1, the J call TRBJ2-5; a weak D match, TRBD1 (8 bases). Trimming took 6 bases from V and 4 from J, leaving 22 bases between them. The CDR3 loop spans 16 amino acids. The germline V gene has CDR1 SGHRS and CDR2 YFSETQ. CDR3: CASTATGGTNGETQYF. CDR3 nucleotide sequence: TGCGCCAGCACCGCCACAGGGGGGACTAATGGAGAGACCCAGTACTTC.

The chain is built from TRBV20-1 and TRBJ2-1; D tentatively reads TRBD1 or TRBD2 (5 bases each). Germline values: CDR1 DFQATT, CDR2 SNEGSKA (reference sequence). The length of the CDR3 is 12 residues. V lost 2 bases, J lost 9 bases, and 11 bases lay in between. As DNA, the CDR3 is TGCAGTGCTAGAAAAGACAGCGGTGAGCAGTTCTTC. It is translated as CSARKDSGEQFF.

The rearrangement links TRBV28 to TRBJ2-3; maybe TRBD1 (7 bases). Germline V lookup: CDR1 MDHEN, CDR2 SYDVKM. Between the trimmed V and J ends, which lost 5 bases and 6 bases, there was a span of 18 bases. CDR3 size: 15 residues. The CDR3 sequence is CASSVREAGGDTQYF. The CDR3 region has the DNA TGTGCCAGCAGTGTGAGGGAAGCAGGGGGGGATACGCAGTATTTT. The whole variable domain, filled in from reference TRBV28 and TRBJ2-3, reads DVKVTQSSRYLVKRTGEKVFLECVQDMDHENMFWYRQDPGLGLRLIYFSYDVKMKEKGDIPEGYSVSREKKERFSLILESASTNQTSMYLCASSVREAGGDTQYFGPGTRLTVL.

CDR3 sequence reads: CASSLSGETDTQYF. Written as DNA, the CDR3 is TGTGCCAGCAGCCTATCGGGAGAAACAGATACGCAGTATTTT. The genes are TRBV3-1 and TRBJ2-3; D may be TRBD2 (6 bases). This CDR3 region has 14 residues. Germline loops: CDR1 LGHDT, CDR2 YNNKEL (reference sequence). V was trimmed by 4 bases and J by 3 bases, leaving 11 bases between them.

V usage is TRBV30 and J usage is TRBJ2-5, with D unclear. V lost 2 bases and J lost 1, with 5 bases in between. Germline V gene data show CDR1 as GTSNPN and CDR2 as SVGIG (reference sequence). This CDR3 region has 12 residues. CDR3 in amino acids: CAWSSSQETQYF. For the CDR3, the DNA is TGTGCCTGGAGTTCCTCCCAAGAGACCCAGTACTTC.

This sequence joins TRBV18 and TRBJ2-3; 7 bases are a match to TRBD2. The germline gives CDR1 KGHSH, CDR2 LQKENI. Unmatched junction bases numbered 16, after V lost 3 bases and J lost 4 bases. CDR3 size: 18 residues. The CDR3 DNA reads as TGTGCCAGCTCACCCTACGAATCGCGGGGGAGGTTCGCAGATACGCAGTATTTT. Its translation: CASSPYESRGRFADTQYF.

The CDR3 DNA reads TGCAGCGTTGAAGCCCCAGGGAGGAACTATGGCTACACCTTC. Translation gives CSVEAPGRNYGYTF. The V and J genes are TRBV29-1 and TRBJ1-2; D may be TRBD1 (5 bases). CDR1 SQVTM and CDR2 ANQGSEA come from the germline V gene. Trimming shortened V by 1 base and J by 2 bases, and 11 bases separated the two germline ends. The CDR3 runs 14 residues.

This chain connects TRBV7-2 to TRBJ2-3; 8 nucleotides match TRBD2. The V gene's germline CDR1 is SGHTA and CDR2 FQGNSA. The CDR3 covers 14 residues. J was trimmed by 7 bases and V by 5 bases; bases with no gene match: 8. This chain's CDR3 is CASSVGREGNTQYF. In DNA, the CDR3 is TGTGCCAGCAGCGTAGGTCGGGAGGGGAATACGCAGTATTTT.

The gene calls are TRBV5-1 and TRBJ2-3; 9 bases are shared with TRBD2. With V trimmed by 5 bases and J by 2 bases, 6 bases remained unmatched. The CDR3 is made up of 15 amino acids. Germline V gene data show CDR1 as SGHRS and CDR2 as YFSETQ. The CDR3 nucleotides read TGCGCCAGCAGACCTCTAGCGGGACCCACAGATACGCAGTATTTT. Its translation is CASRPLAGPTDTQYF.

The CDR3 bases are TGTGCCAGCAGCTTAGACTTTAGCAATCAGCCCCAGCATTTT. Its translation is CASSLDFSNQPQHF. The chain has TRBV11-2 and TRBJ1-5; D call uncertain. Trimming shortened V by 0 bases and J by 0 bases, and 3 bases separated the two germline ends. The CDR3 contains 14 residues. Looked up from germline, CDR1 is SGHAT and CDR2 is FQNNGV. Together with reference TRBV11-2 and TRBJ1-5, the CDR3 gives the full variable domain: EAGVAQSPRYKIIEKRQSVAFWCNPISGHATLYWYQQILGQGPKLLIQFQNNGVVDDSQLPKDRFSAERLKGVDSTLKIQPAKLEDSAVYLCASSLDFSNQPQHFGDGTRLSIL.

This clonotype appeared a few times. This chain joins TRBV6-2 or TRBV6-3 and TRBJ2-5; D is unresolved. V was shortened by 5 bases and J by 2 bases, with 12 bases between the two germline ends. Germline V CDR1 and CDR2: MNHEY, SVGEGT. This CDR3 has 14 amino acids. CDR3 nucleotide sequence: TGTGCCAGCAGTCTACAGATAAGACAAGAGACCCAGTACTTC. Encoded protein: CASSLQIRQETQYF.

The DNA for the CDR3 is TGCAGTCGCCTTACGGGATTAACCTACGAGCAGTACTTC. Protein product: CSRLTGLTYEQYF. V is TRBV20-1 and J is TRBJ2-7, with D possibly matching TRBD2 (5 bases). Trimming pared 8 bases from V and 2 bases from J, leaving 16 bases between. CDR1 and CDR2 (germline): DFQATT, SNEGSKA (reference sequence). CDR3 length: 13 residues.

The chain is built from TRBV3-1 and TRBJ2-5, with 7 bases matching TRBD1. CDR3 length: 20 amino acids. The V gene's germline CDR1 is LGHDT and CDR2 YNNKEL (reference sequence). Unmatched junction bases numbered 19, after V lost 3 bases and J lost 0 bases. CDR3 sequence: CASSHLWGRGIHWYQETQYF. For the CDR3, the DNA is TGTGCCAGCAGCCACCTCTGGGGCAGGGGGATTCATTGGTACCAAGAGACCCAGTACTTC.

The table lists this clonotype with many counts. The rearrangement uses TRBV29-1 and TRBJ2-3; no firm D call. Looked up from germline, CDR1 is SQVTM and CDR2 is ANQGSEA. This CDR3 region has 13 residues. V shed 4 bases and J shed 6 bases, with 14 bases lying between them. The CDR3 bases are TGCAGCGTTGGGACGAACAGCCGGGATACGCAGTATTTT. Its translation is CSVGTNSRDTQYF.

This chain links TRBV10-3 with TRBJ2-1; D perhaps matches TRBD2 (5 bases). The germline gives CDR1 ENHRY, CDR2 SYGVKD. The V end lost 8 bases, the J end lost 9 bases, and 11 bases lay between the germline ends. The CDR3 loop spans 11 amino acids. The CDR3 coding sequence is TGTGCCATCCGGGGTGACGTTGAGCAGTTCTTC. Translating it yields CAIRGDVEQFF.